This T cell receptor beta chain came from a study of CD8+CD57+ T cells in acquired aplastic anemia. Turning to the study itself: The sorted CD4+ and CD8+ cells yielded an average about 3.3 ug of DNA.

Patients included in sequencing had previously demonstrated CD8+CD57+ cell expansion by flow cytometry. Severe acquired aplastic anemia was present in every patient. According to the study, genomic DNA was the template for TCR beta VDJ and CDR3 profiling. MiXCR was run by TCRdb on the reads, yielding one entry per CDR3 protein. The sample records approximately 80,000 distinct CDR3 sequences, roughly 72% being singletons. Turning to this clonotype: Its antigen is as yet unknown.

General observations from the study: About 27 shared CD8+ CDR3s appeared highly expressed within patients' immunodominant clones.

The CDR3 has 14 residues. CDR1 and CDR2 from the germline V gene are DFQATT and SNEGSKA (reference sequence). Between the trimmed V and J ends, which lost 1 base and 2 bases, there was a span of 9 bases. The sequenced material came from sorted CD4+, CD8+, or CD8+CD57+ T cells (not recorded which) from PBMCs. The chain has TRBV20-1 and TRBJ1-3, with D possibly TRBD1 on 6 matching bases. The sequence came from a human donor with aplastic anemia. In nucleotides, the CDR3 is TGCAGTGCTAGAGCGCCAGGGGCTGGAAACACCATATATTTT. It yields the protein CSARAPGAGNTIYF.